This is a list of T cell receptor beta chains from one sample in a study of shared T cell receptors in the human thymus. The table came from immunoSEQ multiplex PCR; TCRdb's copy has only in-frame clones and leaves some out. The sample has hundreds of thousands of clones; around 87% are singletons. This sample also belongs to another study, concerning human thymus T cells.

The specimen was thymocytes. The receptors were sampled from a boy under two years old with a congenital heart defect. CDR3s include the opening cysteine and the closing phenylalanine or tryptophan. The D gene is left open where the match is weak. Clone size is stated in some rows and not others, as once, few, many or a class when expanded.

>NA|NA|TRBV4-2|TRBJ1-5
TGTGCCAGCAGCCCTTTAGGAGGGAATCAGCCCCAGCATTTT
CASSPLGGNQPQHF
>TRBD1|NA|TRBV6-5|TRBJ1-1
TGTGCCAGCAGTTACCGCCGGGACAGGGTAGATACTGAAGCTTTCTTT
CASSYRRDRVDTEAFF
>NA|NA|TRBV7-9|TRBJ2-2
TGTGCCAGCAGCTTAGCTAAGGGGGACACCGGGGAGCTGTTTTTT
CASSLAKGDTGELFF
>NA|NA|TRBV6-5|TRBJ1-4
TGTGCCAGCAGATCTTCGGCGGGGATCCACGAAAAACTGTTTTTT
CASRSSAGIHEKLFF
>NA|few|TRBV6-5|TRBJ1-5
TGTGCCAGCAGAAAACAGGCTAGGGGTCAGCCCCAGCATTTT
CASRKQARGQPQHF
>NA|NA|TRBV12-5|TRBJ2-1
TGTGCTAGTGGTTCCTATCGGGGGTACTCCTACAATGAGCAGTTCTTC
CASGSYRGYSYNEQFF
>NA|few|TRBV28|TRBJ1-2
TGTGCCAGCAGTTCATCCACTCAGACAGGTTGTTATGGCTACACCTTC
CASSSSTQTGCYGYTF
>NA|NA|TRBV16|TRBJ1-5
TGTGCCAGCAGCCAATCGGCTCCCTCAAGCAATCAGCCCCAGCATTTT
CASSQSAPSSNQPQHF
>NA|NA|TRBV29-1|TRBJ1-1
TGCAGCGTTTGGGGGGGACGGGACACTGAAGCTTTCTTT
CSVWGGRDTEAFF
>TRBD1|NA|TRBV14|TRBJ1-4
TGTGCCAGCAGTACCCGGGACAGGGCGGTCGCTACTAATGAAAAACTGTTTTTT
CASSTRDRAVATNEKLFF
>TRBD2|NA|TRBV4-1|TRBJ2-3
TGCGCCAGCAGCCAGCTAGCGGGGGGGGATACGCAGTATTTT
CASSQLAGGDTQYF
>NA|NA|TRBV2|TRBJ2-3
TGTGCCAGCAGACAGGGAGCAGATACGCAGTATTTT
CASRQGADTQYF
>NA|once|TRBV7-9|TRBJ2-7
TGTGCCAGCAGCTTAGCGTCAGGGGACCCTTACGAGCAGTACTTC
CASSLASGDPYEQYF
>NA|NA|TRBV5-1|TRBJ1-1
TGCGCCAGCAGCTTAATTCCAGTGTCTTCGGGGATTGAAGCTTTCTTT
CASSLIPVSSGIEAFF
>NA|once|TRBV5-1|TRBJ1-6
TGCGCCAGCAGCATTGGACAGCCCTATAATTCACCCCTCCACTTT
CASSIGQPYNSPLHF
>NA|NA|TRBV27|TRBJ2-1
TGTGCCAGCAGTCTCGGACTGGCATACAATGAGCAGTTCTTC
CASSLGLAYNEQFF
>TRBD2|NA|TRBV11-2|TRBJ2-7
TGTGCCAGCAGCTTAGATCGGCGGGAGGCAGCCTACGAGCAGTACTTC
CASSLDRREAAYEQYF
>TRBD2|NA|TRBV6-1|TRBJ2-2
TGTGCCAGCTCGGGACTATCGAACACCGGGGAGCTGTTTTTT
CASSGLSNTGELFF
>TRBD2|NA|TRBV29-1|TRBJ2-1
TGCAGCGTAGACGGGACTAGCGGGCCTACCTACAATGAGCAGTTCTTC
CSVDGTSGPTYNEQFF
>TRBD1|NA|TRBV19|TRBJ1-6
TGTGCCAGTAGTGGCCCGATACAGGGGATATCCTATAATTCACCCCTCCACTTT
CASSGPIQGISYNSPLHF
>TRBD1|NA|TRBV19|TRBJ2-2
TGTGCCAGTAAATCAGCAGGCCCGACAGACAGGGTTAGAACCGGGGAGCTGTTTTTT
CASKSAGPTDRVRTGELFF
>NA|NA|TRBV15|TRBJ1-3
TGTGCCACCACAGGGGGAAACACCATATATTTT
CATTGGNTIYF
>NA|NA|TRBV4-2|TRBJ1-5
TGTGCCAGCAGCCAAGCGAACCCCGGGAGCCGCAATCAGCCCCAGCATTTT
CASSQANPGSRNQPQHF
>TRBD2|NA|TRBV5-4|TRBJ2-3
TGTGCCAGCAGGCGGTCCCTAGCGGGGGGCCTACCCACAGATACGCAGTATTTT
CASRRSLAGGLPTDTQYF
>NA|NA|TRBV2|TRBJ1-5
TGTGCCAGCACGGAAAATGGGGGCCGCGATCAGCCCCAGCATTTT
CASTENGGRDQPQHF
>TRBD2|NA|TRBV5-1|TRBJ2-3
TGCGCCAGCAGCTTGGCTAGCGGCCCCGATACGCAGTATTTT
CASSLASGPDTQYF
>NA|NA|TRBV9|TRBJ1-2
TGTGCCAGCAGCGTAGCCGGGGAAGTCCCCGCTGAGAACTATGGCTACACCTTC
CASSVAGEVPAENYGYTF
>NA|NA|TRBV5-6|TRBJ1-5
TGTGCCAGCAGCTTGTGGGGCGAAGGCAATCAGCCCCAGCATTTT
CASSLWGEGNQPQHF